This entry lists 26 T cell receptor beta chains sequenced from one sample in a study of T cell repertoires in cytomegalovirus infection. TCRdb used MiXCR to reprocess the reads, holding one entry per CDR3 protein. The sample lists about 210,000 distinct CDR3 sequences; approximately 7% were seen once. Sequencing was done on a sample of PBMCs. These receptors all stem from a human donor in good health (CMV status not recorded). Some clones in this sample may be carry-over from other donors' samples.

This clonotype was found many times. The chain uses TRBV7-9 and TRBJ1-1; D is ambiguous. CDR1 is SEHNR and CDR2 is FQNEAQ in the germline V gene (reference sequence). Trimming left V 3 bases short and J 2 bases short, with 13 bases between. The CDR3 contains 15 residues. Here the CDR3 reads CASSFPFLINTEAFF. For the CDR3, the DNA is TGTGCCAGCAGCTTTCCCTTTCTTATTAACACTGAAGCTTTCTTT.

This clonotype has ten or more counts. The chain links TRBV20-1 to TRBJ2-1; 13 nucleotides match TRBD2. Germline CDR1 DFQATT, CDR2 SNEGSKA (reference sequence). Losses at the gene ends were 5 bases for V and 4 bases for J; bases not matched to a gene: 5. The CDR3 spans 15 residues. In nucleotides, the CDR3 is TGCAGTGCTCGCAGACTAGCGGGGGGTTACAATGAGCAGTTCTTC. Translation: CSARRLAGGYNEQFF.

This clonotype was recorded many times. The chain is built from TRBV29-1 and TRBJ2-3; 9 bases line up with TRBD1. There are 17 residues in the CDR3. The J segment lost 6 bases and the V segment lost 3 bases, leaving 16 bases of the junction unmatched. Looked up from germline, CDR1 is SQVTM and CDR2 is ANQGSEA. The CDR3 spells CSVDLDRGRALTDTQYF. The DNA of the CDR3 is TGCAGCGTTGACTTGGACAGGGGAAGAGCCCTAACCGATACGCAGTATTTT.

This clonotype was observed many times. The gene calls are TRBV6-2 or TRBV6-3 and TRBJ2-2; 8 bases line up with TRBD2. Trimming took 6 bases from V and 0 from J; bases not matched to a gene: 9. Germline lookup yields CDR1 MNHEY and CDR2 SVGEGT. The CDR3 runs to 17 residues. The CDR3 DNA reads as TGTGCCAGCAGGAAGAGCGGGGGCAATACGAACACCGGGGAGCTGTTTTTT. Translation: CASRKSGGNTNTGELFF.

This clonotype has ten or more counts. The chain uses TRBV4-2 and TRBJ2-3, with TRBD2 matching over 7 bases. The germline V gene has CDR1 LGHNA and CDR2 YNFKEQ. Trimming removed 4 bases from V and 6 bases from J; junction bases left unmatched: 4. This CDR3 is 13 amino acids long. CDR3 nucleotide sequence: TGTGCCAGCAGCCCGACTAGCTTTGATACGCAGTATTTT. As protein: CASSPTSFDTQYF.

In this sample, this clonotype turned up many times. CDR3 protein: CASSRIRTSSYNEQFF. CDR3 in DNA: TGTGCCAGTAGTAGAATTCGGACGAGCTCCTACAATGAGCAGTTCTTC. The chain carries TRBV19 and TRBJ2-1, with D unclear. This CDR3 has 16 amino acids. Germline loops: CDR1 LNHDA, CDR2 SQIVND (reference sequence). V lost 4 bases, J lost 0 bases, and 13 bases lay in between.

This clonotype occurred many times. The V call is TRBV6-2 or TRBV6-3, the J call TRBJ2-7; D is possibly TRBD1 (5 bases). CDR1 MNHEY and CDR2 SVGEGT come from the germline V gene. The CDR3 spans 12 residues. Trimming left V 8 bases short and J 2 bases short, with 10 bases between. The CDR3 region is CASVQAPYEQYF. The CDR3 coding sequence is TGTGCCAGCGTACAGGCCCCCTACGAGCAGTACTTC.

This clonotype was seen many times. The genes are TRBV20-1 and TRBJ2-7; D possibly matches TRBD1 or TRBD2 (6 bases each). Germline V lookup: CDR1 DFQATT, CDR2 SNEGSKA (reference sequence). V lost 3 bases to trimming and J lost 3 bases, with 9 bases between them. The CDR3 totals 12 residues. CDR3 DNA: TGCAGTGCTAGGGGGGGACACTACGAGCAGTACTTC. Its translation is CSARGGHYEQYF.

The chain combines TRBV5-4 with TRBJ2-2; 8 nucleotides align to TRBD2. J was trimmed by 5 bases and V by 3 bases; bases with no gene match: 6. Germline lookup yields CDR1 SGHNT and CDR2 YYREEE (reference sequence). This CDR3 is 15 amino acids long. This CDR3 reads CASSSGTRVTGELFF. The CDR3 DNA is TGTGCCAGCAGCTCCGGGACTAGAGTTACCGGGGAGCTGTTTTTT. The full variable domain, rest sourced from reference TRBV5-4 and TRBJ2-2, is ETGVTQSPTHLIKTRGQQVTLRCSSQSGHNTVSWYQQALGQGPQFIFQYYREEENGRGNFPPRFSGLQFPNYSSELNVNALELDDSALYLCASSSGTRVTGELFFGEGSRLTVL.

The chain links TRBV7-2 to TRBJ2-7; possible D gene TRBD1, 6 bases. V lost 4 bases to trimming and J lost 2 bases, with 12 bases between them. This CDR3 region has 14 residues. The germline gives CDR1 SGHTA, CDR2 FQGNSA. CDR3 loop: CASSSRGYPYEQYF. CDR3 DNA sequence: TGTGCCAGCAGCTCTAGGGGGTACCCCTACGAGCAGTACTTC.

This clonotype was counted at least ten times. The J gene is TRBJ2-6, the V gene TRBV27; 8 positions match TRBD1. J gave up 1 base and V 3 bases, and 14 bases lay outside the gene matches. In germline, CDR1 is MNHEY, CDR2 SMNVEV (reference sequence). This CDR3 contains 20 residues. CDR3: CASSFLSPGTGLSGANVLTF. Written as DNA, the CDR3 is TGTGCCAGCAGTTTCTTGAGCCCCGGGACAGGCCTTTCTGGGGCCAACGTCCTGACTTTC.

This clonotype was recorded at least ten times. The CDR3 loop reads CSARTTSGNYEQYF. DNA for the CDR3: TGCAGTGCTAGAACAACTAGCGGGAACTACGAGCAGTACTTC. V is TRBV20-1 and J is TRBJ2-7, with TRBD2 identical over 10 bases. Germline lookup yields CDR1 DFQATT and CDR2 SNEGSKA (reference sequence). The V gene end was trimmed by 2 bases and the J gene end by 3 bases; junction bases not matched to a gene: 4. CDR3 length equals 14 residues.

This clonotype has ten or more counts. The V gene is TRBV20-1, the J gene TRBJ1-5; 9 bases map to TRBD1. V lost 6 bases and J lost 3; bases outside the gene matches: 6. The CDR3 spans 14 residues. The germline CDR1 and CDR2 sequences are DFQATT and SNEGSKA (reference sequence). The CDR3 is CSAAGQGYNQPQHF. CDR3 bases: TGCAGTGCCGCGGGACAGGGCTACAATCAGCCCCAGCATTTT.

In this sample, this clonotype turned up many times. Germline is not matched at one junction end, which may reflect a read error. This chain joins TRBV11-2 and TRBJ1-4, with D perhaps TRBD1 (6 bases). The CDR3 covers 14 residues. In germline, CDR1 is SGHAT, CDR2 FQNNGV. The CDR3 sequence: CASTLGQGSEKLFF. The CDR3 DNA reads TGTGCCAGCACCTTAGGGCAGGGGAGTGAAAAACTGTTTTTT.

The table lists this clonotype with many counts. V usage is TRBV5-6 and J usage is TRBJ1-6; no clear D. The CDR3 sequence is 15 residues long. V was pared by 6 bases and J by 1 base, with 11 bases between. Germline CDR1 SGHDT, CDR2 YYEEEE. The CDR3 region has the DNA TGTGCCAGCACCCGGGCGACGTCCTATAATTCACCCCTCCACTTT. Its translation is CASTRATSYNSPLHF.

This clonotype was picked up many times. The J gene is TRBJ2-1, the V gene TRBV5-6, with TRBD1 as a possible D gene (6 bases). The CDR3 runs to 17 residues. Germline V gene sequence: CDR1 SGHDT, CDR2 YYEEEE. Trimming cost V 4 bases and J 7 bases, with 24 bases left between them. The CDR3 nucleotides are TGTGCCAGCAGCGACCCAGGCGGTGACAGGAGTAGAAATGAGCAGTTCTTC. Its protein is CASSDPGGDRSRNEQFF.

A few counts support this clonotype. The chain carries TRBV20-1 and TRBJ2-7; D gene ambiguous. The germline V gene encodes CDR1 DFQATT and CDR2 SNEGSKA (reference sequence). The CDR3 extends over 12 amino acids. CDR3 in DNA: TGCACCCCCCGCGACGGTACTGCCGAGCAGTACTTC. Protein sequence: CTPRDGTAEQYF.

This clonotype has a count of ten or more. The V gene is TRBV15, the J gene TRBJ1-4; 10 bases map to TRBD1. Trimming cost V 3 bases and J 2 bases; bases outside gene matches: 3. In germline, CDR1 is LNHNV, CDR2 YYDKDF (reference sequence). The length of the CDR3 is 16 residues. The CDR3 here is CATSRGQGTTNEKLFF. CDR3 DNA: TGTGCCACCAGCAGGGGACAGGGGACCACTAATGAAAAACTGTTTTTT.

This clonotype was seen many times. J is TRBJ2-3 and V is TRBV12-3 or TRBV12-4; no reliable D call. The CDR3 runs to 16 residues. V was cut by 6 bases and J by 5 bases, with 21 bases left in between. The CDR3 protein is CASRYSWTFPQDTQYF. The CDR3 bases are TGTGCCAGCAGATACTCCTGGACCTTCCCCCAAGATACGCAGTATTTT.

This clonotype was seen ten or more times. The chain combines TRBV7-2 with TRBJ2-2; TRBD1 matches at 11 bases. Germline CDR1 and CDR2: SGHTA and FQGNSA. Germline trimming cut 1 base from V and 1 base from J; bases unmatched to any gene: 2. The CDR3 runs to 17 residues. CDR3 sequence (DNA): TGTGCCAGCAGCTTAGTCGGGACAGGGGGGAACACCGGGGAGCTGTTTTTT. Translation gives CASSLVGTGGNTGELFF. Using reference TRBV7-2 and TRBJ2-2 for the parts outside the CDR3, the full variable domain is GAGVSQSPSNKVTEKGKDVELRCDPISGHTALYWYRQSLGQGLEFLIYFQGNSAPDKSGLPSDRFSAERTGGSVSTLTIQRTQQEDSAVYLCASSLVGTGGNTGELFFGEGSRLTVL.

This clonotype was seen many times. V gene TRBV6-5 combines with J gene TRBJ1-4, with D possibly TRBD1 on 5 matching bases. Germline lookup yields CDR1 MNHEY and CDR2 SVGAGI. The CDR3 spans 14 residues. The V end lost 0 bases, the J end lost 6 bases, and 8 bases lay between the germline ends. The CDR3 nucleotides read TGTGCCAGCAGTTACTCGGACATTGATGAAAAACTGTTTTTT. Encoded protein: CASSYSDIDEKLFF.

This clonotype showed up many times. The V call is TRBV28, the J call TRBJ2-3; 7 bases agree with TRBD1. There are 15 residues in the CDR3. The germline V gene has CDR1 MDHEN and CDR2 SYDVKM. V lost 5 bases to trimming and J lost 0 bases; unmatched junction nucleotides: 5. This CDR3 reads CASSPGTASTDTQYF. The CDR3 DNA is TGTGCCAGCAGTCCCGGGACAGCTAGCACAGATACGCAGTATTTT.

This clonotype was found many times. The rearrangement joins TRBV7-2 to TRBJ2-3, with D perhaps given as TRBD1 or TRBD2 (7 bases each). V was shortened by 5 bases and J by 2 bases, with 14 bases between the two germline ends. Germline assignment: CDR1 SGHTA and CDR2 FQGNSA. This CDR3 is 15 amino acids long. The CDR3 bases are TGTGCCAGCAGCCAGGGGGGGGGTTACACAGATACGCAGTATTTT. Its translation: CASSQGGGYTDTQYF.

The sample holds a few counts of this clonotype. The genes are TRBV4-3 and TRBJ1-2; TRBD1 matches 7 bases. The germline V gene encodes CDR1 LGHNA and CDR2 YSLEER. V was pared by 0 bases and J by 2 bases, with 9 bases of the junction left unmatched. The CDR3 runs to 17 residues. Written as DNA, the CDR3 is TGCGCCAGCAGCCAAGATATTTCGACAGGGCGAAACTATGGCTACACCTTC. Translation: CASSQDISTGRNYGYTF.

In its sample, this clonotype was seen many times. V and J are TRBV30 and TRBJ2-7, with 9 bases aligning to TRBD1. Per the germline V gene, CDR1 is GTSNPN and CDR2 is SVGIG (reference sequence). V shed 3 bases and J 2 bases; nucleotides not matched to a gene: 5. CDR3 size: 14 residues. The CDR3 spells CAWRTGTGTYEQYF. CDR3 in DNA: TGTGCCTGGAGAACCGGGACAGGGACCTACGAGCAGTACTTC. Combining the CDR3 with reference TRBV30 and TRBJ2-7 gives the whole variable domain SQTIHQWPATLVQPVGSPLSLECTVEGTSNPNLYWYRQAAGRGLQLLFYSVGIGQISSEVPQNLSASRPQDRQFILSSKKLLLSDSGFYLCAWRTGTGTYEQYFGPGTRLTVT.

This clonotype was counted many times. This sequence joins TRBV9 and TRBJ1-5; possible D gene TRBD1, 6 bases. There are 14 residues in the CDR3. CDR1 is SGDLS and CDR2 is YYNGEE in the germline V gene. Deletions cut 4 bases from V and 7 bases from J, with 15 bases between. The CDR3 region has the DNA TGTGCCAGCAGCAGGGGGAATCAACCCCAGCCCCAGCATTTT. Protein product: CASSRGNQPQPQHF.